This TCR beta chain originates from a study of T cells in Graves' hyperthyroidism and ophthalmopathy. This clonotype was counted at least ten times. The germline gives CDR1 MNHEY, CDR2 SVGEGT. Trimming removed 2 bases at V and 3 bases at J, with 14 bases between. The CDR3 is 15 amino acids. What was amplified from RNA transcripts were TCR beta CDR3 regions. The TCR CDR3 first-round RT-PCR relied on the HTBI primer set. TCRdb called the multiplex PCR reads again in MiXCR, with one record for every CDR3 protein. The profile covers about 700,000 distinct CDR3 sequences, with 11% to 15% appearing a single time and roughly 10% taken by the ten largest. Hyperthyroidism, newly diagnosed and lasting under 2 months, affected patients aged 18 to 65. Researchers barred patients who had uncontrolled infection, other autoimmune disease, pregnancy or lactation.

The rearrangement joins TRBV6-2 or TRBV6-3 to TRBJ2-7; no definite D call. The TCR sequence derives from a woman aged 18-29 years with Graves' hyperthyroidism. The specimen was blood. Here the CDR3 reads CASSYPGRIGYEQYF. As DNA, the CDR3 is TGTGCCAGCAGTTACCCAGGACGGATAGGCTACGAGCAGTACTTC.